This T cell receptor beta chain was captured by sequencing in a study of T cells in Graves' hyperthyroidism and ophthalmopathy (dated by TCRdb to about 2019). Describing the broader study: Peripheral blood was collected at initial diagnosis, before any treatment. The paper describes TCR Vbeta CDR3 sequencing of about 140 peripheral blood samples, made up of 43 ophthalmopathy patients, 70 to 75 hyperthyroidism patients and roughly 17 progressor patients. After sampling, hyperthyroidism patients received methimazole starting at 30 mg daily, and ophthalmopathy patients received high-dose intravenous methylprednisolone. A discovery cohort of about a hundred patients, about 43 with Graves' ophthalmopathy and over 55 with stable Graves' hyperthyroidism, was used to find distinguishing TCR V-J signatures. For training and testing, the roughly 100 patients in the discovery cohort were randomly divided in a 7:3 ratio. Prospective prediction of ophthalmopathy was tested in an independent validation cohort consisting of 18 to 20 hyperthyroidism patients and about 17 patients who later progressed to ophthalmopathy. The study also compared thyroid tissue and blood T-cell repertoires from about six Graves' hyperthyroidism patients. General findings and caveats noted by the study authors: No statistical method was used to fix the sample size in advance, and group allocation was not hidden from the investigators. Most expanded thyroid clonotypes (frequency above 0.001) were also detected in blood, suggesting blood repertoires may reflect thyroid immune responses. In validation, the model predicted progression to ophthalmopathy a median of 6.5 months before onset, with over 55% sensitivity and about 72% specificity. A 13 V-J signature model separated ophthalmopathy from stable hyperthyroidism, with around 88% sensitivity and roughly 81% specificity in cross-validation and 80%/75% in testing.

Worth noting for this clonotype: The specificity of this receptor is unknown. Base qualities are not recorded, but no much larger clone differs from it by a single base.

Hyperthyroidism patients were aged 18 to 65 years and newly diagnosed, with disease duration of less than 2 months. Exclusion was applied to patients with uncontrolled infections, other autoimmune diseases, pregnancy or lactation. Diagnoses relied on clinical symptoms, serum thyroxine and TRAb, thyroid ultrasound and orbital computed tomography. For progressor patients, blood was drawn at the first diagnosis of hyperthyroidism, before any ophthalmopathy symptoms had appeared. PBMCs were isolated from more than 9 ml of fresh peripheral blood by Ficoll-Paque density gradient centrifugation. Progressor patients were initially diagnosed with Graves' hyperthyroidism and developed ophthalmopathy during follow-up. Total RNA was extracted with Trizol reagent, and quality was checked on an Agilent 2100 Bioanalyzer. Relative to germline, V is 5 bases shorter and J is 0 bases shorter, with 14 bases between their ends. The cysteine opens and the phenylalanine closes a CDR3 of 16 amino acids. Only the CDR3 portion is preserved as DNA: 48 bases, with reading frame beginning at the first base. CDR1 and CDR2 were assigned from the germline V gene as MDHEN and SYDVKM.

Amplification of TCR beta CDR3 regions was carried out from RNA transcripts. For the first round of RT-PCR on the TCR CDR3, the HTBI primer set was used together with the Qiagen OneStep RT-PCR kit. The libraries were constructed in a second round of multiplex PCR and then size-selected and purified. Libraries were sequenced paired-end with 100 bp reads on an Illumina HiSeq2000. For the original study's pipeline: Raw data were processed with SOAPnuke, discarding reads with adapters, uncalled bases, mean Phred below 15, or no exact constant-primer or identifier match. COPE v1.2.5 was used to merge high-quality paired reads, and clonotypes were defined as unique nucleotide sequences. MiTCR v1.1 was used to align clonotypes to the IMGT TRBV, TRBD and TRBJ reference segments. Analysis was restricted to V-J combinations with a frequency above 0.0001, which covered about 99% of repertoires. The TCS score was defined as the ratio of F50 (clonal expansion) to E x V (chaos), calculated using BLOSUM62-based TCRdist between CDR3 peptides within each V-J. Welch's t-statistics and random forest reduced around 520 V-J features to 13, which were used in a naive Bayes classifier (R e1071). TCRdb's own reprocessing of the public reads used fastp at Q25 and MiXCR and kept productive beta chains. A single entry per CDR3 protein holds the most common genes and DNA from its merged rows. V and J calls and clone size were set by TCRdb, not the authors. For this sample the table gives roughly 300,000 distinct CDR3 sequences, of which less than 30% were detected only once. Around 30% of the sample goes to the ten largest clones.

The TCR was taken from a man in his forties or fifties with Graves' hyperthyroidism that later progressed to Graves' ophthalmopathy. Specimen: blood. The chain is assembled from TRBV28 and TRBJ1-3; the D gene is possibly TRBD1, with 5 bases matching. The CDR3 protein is CASSPATVNSGNTIYF. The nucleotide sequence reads TGTGCCAGCAGTCCCGCGACAGTTAACTCTGGAAACACCATATATTTT.